Following are 17 T cell receptor beta chains from one sample sequenced in a study of blood T cell repertoires in COVID-19. The method was immunoSEQ multiplex PCR; TCRdb's version includes in-frame clones alone and lacks a portion of them. The repertoire holds more than 40,000 clones, around 85% seen once, with approximately 2.5% in the top ten. Sequenced input: peripheral blood. The receptors shown here come from a man aged 50-59 years with acute or convalescent COVID-19.

The chain carries TRBV5-8 and TRBJ1-1; the match to TRBD1 covers 7 bases. In germline, CDR1 is SGHTS, CDR2 YDEGEE. V lost 1 base, J lost 2 bases, and 8 bases stayed unmatched. This CDR3 comprises 16 residues. CDR3 region: CASSLLPGQSNTEAFF. DNA for the CDR3: TGTGCCAGCAGCTTGTTGCCGGGACAGTCCAACACTGAAGCTTTCTTT.

This clone appeared a single time. The chain joins TRBV18 to TRBJ2-7, with a weak D call TRBD2 (6 bases). Germline V gene data show CDR1 as KGHSH and CDR2 as LQKENI. V was trimmed by 8 bases and J by 3 bases, leaving 14 bases between them. This CDR3 comprises 13 residues. CDR3 sequence reads: CASGTGRDYEQYF. The DNA for the CDR3 is TGTGCCAGCGGGACTGGACGGGACTACGAGCAGTACTTC. Full variable domain (rest looked up from reference TRBV18 and TRBJ2-7): NAGVMQNPRHLVRRRGQEARLRCSPMKGHSHVYWYRQLPEEGLKFMVYLQKENIIDESGMPKERFSAEFPKEGPSILRIQQVVRGDSAAYFCASGTGRDYEQYFGPGTRLTVT.

This clone was seen a few times. This chain uses TRBV4-1 with TRBJ2-1, with 9 bases that match TRBD2. Per the germline V gene, CDR1 is MGHRA and CDR2 is YSYEKL. V lost 2 bases and J lost 0; bases outside the gene matches: 5. The CDR3 is 17 residues long. As DNA, the CDR3 is TGCGCCAGCAGCCAACGACTTAGCGGGAGCTCCTACAATGAGCAGTTCTTC. Translating it yields CASSQRLSGSSYNEQFF.

The CDR3 loop is CSAKSGSGEQFF. The CDR3 DNA reads as TGCAGCGCTAAGTCTGGATCGGGTGAGCAGTTCTTC. The chain is built from TRBV29-1 and TRBJ2-1, with no clear D. Deletions cut 7 bases from V and 9 bases from J, with 16 bases between. This CDR3 region has 12 residues. CDR1 SQVTM and CDR2 ANQGSEA come from the germline V gene.

The chain carries TRBV4-2 and TRBJ2-7; TRBD2 might be the D (5 bases). Trimming shortened V by 0 bases and J by 0 bases, and 18 bases separated the two germline ends. Germline CDR1 reads LGHNA; CDR2 reads YNFKEQ. The CDR3 contains 18 residues. This chain's CDR3 is CASSQDLFVSGSSYEQYF. In DNA form, the CDR3 reads TGTGCCAGCAGCCAAGATTTATTCGTGTCGGGGAGCTCCTACGAGCAGTACTTC.

This clone was counted a few times. This rearrangement joins TRBV3-1 (or the pseudogene TRBV3-2) to TRBJ2-7, with D possibly TRBD2 on 5 matching bases. CDR1 and CDR2 (germline): LGHDT, YNNKEL (reference sequence). This CDR3 is built from 14 residues. Trimming shortened V by 1 base and J by 1 base, and 8 bases separated the two germline ends. CDR3 nucleotide sequence: TGTGCCAGCAGCCAAGGAGGGCCTTCCTACGAGCAGTACTTC. Protein: CASSQGGPSYEQYF.

The chain employs TRBV19 and TRBJ2-5; 10 bases agree with TRBD2. Unmatched junction bases numbered 2, after V lost 1 base and J lost 3 bases. CDR1 and CDR2 (germline): LNHDA, SQIVND (reference sequence). This CDR3 has 15 residues. This CDR3 reads CASSIVGTSEETQYF. CDR3 sequence (DNA): TGTGCCAGTAGTATAGTGGGGACTAGCGAAGAGACCCAGTACTTC.

The rearrangement uses TRBV5-1 and TRBJ1-2, with unresolved D. The germline V gene encodes CDR1 SGHRS and CDR2 YFSETQ. The CDR3 contains 14 residues. Trimming took off 5 bases at V and 8 bases at J, with 19 bases between the two ends. CDR3 nucleotide sequence: TGCGCCAGCAGTCCGGGTGAGGCAGCGAGGGGCTACACCTTC. It encodes CASSPGEAARGYTF.

This sequence joins TRBV25-1 and TRBJ1-2; D perhaps matches TRBD1 (6 bases). The V gene lost 2 bases and the J gene lost 5 bases, with 9 bases spanning the gap. Germline-derived CDR1 and CDR2 are MGHDK and SYGVNS. The CDR3 has 13 residues. The CDR3 DNA is TGTGCCAGCAGTGAACCGGACAGTTATGGCTACACCTTC. Its protein is CASSEPDSYGYTF.

The chain employs TRBV18 and TRBJ2-7; 9 bases agree with TRBD1. There are 14 residues in the CDR3. Per the germline V gene, CDR1 is KGHSH and CDR2 is LQKENI. Trimming at V came to 3 bases and at J to 4 bases, leaving 4 bases not matched to a gene. The CDR3 sequence is CASSPGTGRYEQYF. The CDR3 DNA reads TGTGCCAGCTCACCCGGGACAGGGAGATACGAGCAGTACTTC.

The rearrangement uses TRBV5-1 and TRBJ2-5, with 9 positions matching TRBD2. The V and J ends lost 1 base and 5 bases, in that order; junction bases with no gene match: 6. Germline CDR1 SGHRS, CDR2 YFSETQ. CDR3 length: 15 residues. CDR3 in amino acids: CASSLSGTSFETQYF. DNA for the CDR3: TGCGCCAGCAGCTTGTCGGGGACTAGCTTTGAGACCCAGTACTTC.

The V call is TRBV28, the J call TRBJ2-5, with D possibly matching TRBD1 (5 bases). This CDR3 has 14 residues. Germline CDR1 reads MDHEN; CDR2 reads SYDVKM. V lost 5 bases and J lost 5, with 15 bases in between. CDR3 DNA sequence: TGTGCCAGCAGTGAACAGGCCCACGGTGAGACCCAGTACTTC. Protein product: CASSEQAHGETQYF.

The genes are TRBV7-2 and TRBJ2-3; 9 nucleotides match TRBD2. The CDR3 runs to 14 residues. V lost 6 bases and J lost 4; bases outside the gene matches: 5. Looked up from germline, CDR1 is SGHTA and CDR2 is FQGNSA. The CDR3 DNA reads TGTGCCAGCAGTCCGGGACTAGCATCAGATACGCAGTATTTT. Translated: CASSPGLASDTQYF.

The chain combines TRBV10-2 with TRBJ2-1; 9 bases agree with TRBD1. The CDR3 covers 15 residues. The V and J ends lost 2 bases and 8 bases, in that order; junction bases with no gene match: 7. The germline gives CDR1 WSHSY, CDR2 SAAADI. Written as DNA, the CDR3 is TGCGCCAGCAGTGAGCCCGGGACAGGGATTGATGAGCAGTTCTTC. It specifies CASSEPGTGIDEQFF.

The gene calls are TRBV10-3 and TRBJ2-7, with TRBD2 matching over 11 bases. The V segment lost 5 bases and the J segment 3 bases; nucleotides outside the gene matches: 6. Germline V gene sequence: CDR1 ENHRY, CDR2 SYGVKD. The CDR3 is made up of 15 amino acids. CDR3 region: CAISSGTSGIYEQYF. For the CDR3, the DNA is TGTGCCATCAGTTCCGGGACTAGCGGAATCTACGAGCAGTACTTC.

CDR3 in amino acids: CASSEKGGITNEKLFF. As DNA, the CDR3 is TGTGCCAGCAGCGAAAAGGGGGGGATAACTAATGAAAAACTGTTTTTT. This chain joins TRBV9 and TRBJ1-4, with D possibly being TRBD1 (6 bases). The CDR3 covers 16 residues. The V gene lost 3 bases and the J gene lost 1 base, with 13 bases spanning the gap. CDR1 SGDLS and CDR2 YYNGEE come from the germline V gene.

The rearrangement uses TRBV7-8 and TRBJ1-2, with 9 bases identical to TRBD1. Germline-derived CDR1 and CDR2 are SGHVS and FQNEAQ. Trimming at V came to 1 base and at J to 8 bases, leaving 5 bases not matched to a gene. The CDR3 runs 14 residues. CDR3 bases: TGTGCCAGCAGCTTAGGGGACAGGGCAAGCGGCTACACCTTC. This gives the protein CASSLGDRASGYTF.